A single sample gave rise to the 19 T cell receptor beta chains below, sequenced in a study of OX40 agonist ivuxolimab in advanced cancers. Clones were read by immunoSEQ multiplex PCR, and TCRdb kept only the in-frame ones, dropping some. The repertoire includes 50,000 to 55,000 clones, roughly four fifths of them detected once, and about 0.69% sits in the top ten. The material was CD4+ or CD8+ T cells sorted from blood, obtained in a trial of the OX40 agonist ivuxolimab. The origin of the receptors is an adult with an advanced solid tumor such as melanoma, head and neck, liver or kidney cancer.

The CDR3 loop is CASSVRQRSSYNEQFF. The CDR3 DNA reads TGTGCCAGCAGCGTACGTCAGAGGAGCTCCTACAATGAGCAGTTCTTC. The V gene is TRBV9, the J gene TRBJ2-1; D ambiguous. CDR3 length: 16 amino acids. CDR1 and CDR2 (germline): SGDLS, YYNGEE. V was cut by 1 base and J by 0 bases, with 11 bases left in between.

This clone has only a few counts. The V and J genes are TRBV9 and TRBJ1-1, with D perhaps TRBD1 (5 bases). The germline CDR1 and CDR2 sequences are SGDLS and YYNGEE. Trimming cost V 3 bases and J 1 base, with 16 bases left between them. The CDR3 runs 16 residues. The CDR3 loop is CASSAPGAVQNTEAFF. In DNA, the CDR3 is TGTGCCAGCAGCGCCCCTGGGGCAGTACAGAACACTGAAGCTTTCTTT. Drawing the rest from reference TRBV9 and TRBJ1-1, the complete variable domain is DSGVTQTPKHLITATGQRVTLRCSPRSGDLSVYWYQQSLDQGLQFLIQYYNGEERAKGNILERFSAQQFPDLHSELNLSSLELGDSALYFCASSAPGAVQNTEAFFGQGTRLTVV.

V and J are TRBV5-6 and TRBJ1-2; D unresolved. The CDR3 runs to 11 residues. Trimming took off 3 bases at V and 8 bases at J, with 8 bases between the two ends. The V gene's germline CDR1 is SGHDT and CDR2 YYEEEE. The CDR3, as DNA: TGTGCCAGCAGCTCCTTTTGGGGCTACACCTTC. Amino acid sequence: CASSSFWGYTF.

The J gene is TRBJ2-1, the V gene TRBV7-2, with TRBD1 matching over 7 bases. The length of the CDR3 is 13 residues. V lost 5 bases, J lost 13 bases, and 11 bases stayed unmatched. CDR1 and CDR2 from the germline V gene are SGHTA and FQGNSA. CDR3 in amino acids: CASSASATGPQFF. The CDR3 nucleotides are TGTGCCAGCAGCGCGAGCGCGACAGGGCCTCAGTTCTTC. The full variable domain, its missing parts supplied by reference TRBV7-2 and TRBJ2-1, is GAGVSQSPSNKVTEKGKDVELRCDPISGHTALYWYRQSLGQGLEFLIYFQGNSAPDKSGLPSDRFSAERTGGSVSTLTIQRTQQEDSAVYLCASSASATGPQFFGPGTRLTVL.

This chain links TRBV5-6 with TRBJ1-5; D unclear. With 0 bases removed from V and 7 bases from J, the gap between germline ends came to 11 bases. The V gene's germline CDR1 is SGHDT and CDR2 YYEEEE. The CDR3 length is 14 residues. The CDR3 reads CASSLVSGGQPQHF. The DNA for the CDR3 is TGTGCCAGCAGCTTGGTCTCAGGAGGACAGCCCCAGCATTTT.

A note on this clone: The sample contains more than one DNA sequence encoding this CDR3. The chain combines TRBV2 with TRBJ2-5; weak D call: TRBD2 (5 bases). Germline CDR1 reads SNHLY; CDR2 reads FYNNEI. The V and J ends lost 6 bases and 5 bases respectively, with 10 bases between them. The CDR3 contains 12 residues. The chain's CDR3 is CASRLAGETQYF. The CDR3 nucleotides read TGTGCCAGCAGGCTAGCTGGGGAGACCCAGTACTTC.

The chain employs TRBV7-8 and TRBJ2-5; 7 positions agree with TRBD2. The J segment lost 3 bases and the V segment lost 5 bases, leaving 0 bases of the junction unmatched. This CDR3 contains 12 residues. CDR1 is SGHVS, CDR2 FQNEAQ, per germline. In DNA form, the CDR3 reads TGTGCCAGCAGCAGCGGGGAAGAGACCCAGTACTTC. This translates into CASSSGEETQYF.

The V and J genes are TRBV12-5 and TRBJ1-5; weak D call: TRBD1 (5 bases). The CDR3 totals 14 residues. From germline, CDR1 is LGHNT and CDR2 FRNRAP. The V end lost 6 bases, the J end lost 5 bases, and 14 bases lay between the germline ends. CDR3: CASGLQGLDQPQHF. DNA of the CDR3: TGTGCTAGTGGCCTGCAGGGTTTGGATCAGCCCCAGCATTTT.

The J gene is TRBJ2-5, the V gene TRBV28; the D call may be TRBD1 or TRBD2 (5 bases each). V gave up 7 bases and J gave up 4 bases, with 22 bases separating them. The CDR3 extends over 16 amino acids. CDR1 is MDHEN and CDR2 is SYDVKM in the germline V gene. CDR3 amino acids: CASNPRPWKGRETQYF. The CDR3 DNA sequence: TGTGCCAGCAACCCGCGTCCATGGAAGGGGAGAGAGACCCAGTACTTC.

The V call is TRBV9, the J call TRBJ1-3; D not certain. The germline CDR1 and CDR2 sequences are SGDLS and YYNGEE. The CDR3 length is 12 residues. The germline V and J ends were trimmed by 3 bases and 4 bases, with 5 bases remaining between them. As DNA, the CDR3 is TGTGCCAGCAGCGGGGAGGGAAACACCATATATTTT. Its protein product is CASSGEGNTIYF.

The chain recombines TRBV11-2 with TRBJ2-4, with TRBD1 matching 7 bases. The CDR3 length is 16 residues. Trimming removed 5 bases from V and 1 base from J; junction bases left unmatched: 8. Looked up from germline, CDR1 is SGHAT and CDR2 is FQNNGV. The CDR3 nucleotides are TGTGCCAGCAGCGTTACAGGGGTGAACGCCAAAAACATTCAGTACTTC. Its protein product is CASSVTGVNAKNIQYF.

This clone has a handful of counts. CDR3 residues: CASSLGQDSYEQYF. As DNA, the CDR3 is TGTGCCAGCAGCCTGGGACAGGACTCCTACGAGCAGTACTTC. The chain is built from TRBV5-5 and TRBJ2-7, with 8 positions matching TRBD1. Germline CDR1 and CDR2: SGHKS and YYEKEE (reference sequence). The junction had 3 bases not matched to a gene; V was cut back by 4 bases and J by 0 bases. The CDR3 length is 14 residues. The variable domain in full, completed from reference TRBV5-5 and TRBJ2-7, reads DAGVTQSPTHLIKTRGQQVTLRCSPISGHKSVSWYQQVLGQGPQFIFQYYEKEERGRGNFPDRFSARQFPNYSSELNVNALLLGDSALYLCASSLGQDSYEQYFGPGTRLTVT.

This clone has a handful of counts. The rearrangement joins TRBV7-3 to TRBJ2-7, with D perhaps assigned TRBD1 or TRBD2 (5 bases each). Between the trimmed V and J ends, which lost 1 base and 2 bases, there was a span of 9 bases. CDR3 length equals 14 residues. The V gene's germline CDR1 is SGHTA and CDR2 FQGTGA. The CDR3 sequence is CASSLKPGPYEQYF. For the CDR3, the DNA is TGTGCCAGCAGCTTAAAGCCGGGACCCTACGAGCAGTACTTC.

V usage is TRBV4-1 and J usage is TRBJ2-7; TRBD1 is a possible D gene (5 bases). The V and J ends lost 4 bases and 7 bases respectively, with 32 bases between them. The CDR3 length is 19 residues. The germline CDR1 and CDR2 sequences are MGHRA and YSYEKL. CDR3 protein: CASSPIPRRQSQPTWEQYF. The CDR3 DNA reads TGCGCCAGCAGCCCAATTCCCCGGCGACAGTCTCAACCTACGTGGGAGCAGTACTTC.

This clone has just a few counts. This sequence joins TRBV6-4 and TRBJ2-5; D gene ambiguous. CDR1 and CDR2 (germline): MRHNA, SNTAGT. Trimming cost V 5 bases and J 5 bases, with 3 bases left between them. The CDR3 has 10 amino acids. The CDR3 sequence is CASSYETQYF. In nucleotides, the CDR3 is TGTGCCAGCAGTTATGAGACCCAGTACTTC.

This clone has more than one count but fewer than ten. This chain connects TRBV18 to TRBJ1-1, with TRBD1 as a possible D gene (5 bases). The CDR3 covers 13 residues. V lost 2 bases and J lost 7, with 11 bases in between. The germline V gene has CDR1 KGHSH and CDR2 LQKENI. DNA for the CDR3: TGTGCCAGCTCACCAGAGACAGAGGGTGAAGCTTTCTTT. Protein: CASSPETEGEAFF.

Remarks on this clone: A read error may account for a junction end that differs from germline. This chain joins TRBV7-3 and TRBJ2-1; D might be TRBD1 (6 bases). Germline CDR1 is SGHTA and CDR2 is FQGTGA. The CDR3 runs to 11 residues. The CDR3 DNA is TGTGCCAGCAGCTTAAGCCAGGGGAGCATCTTC. This translates into CASSLSQGSIF. Variable domain in full (rest from reference TRBV7-3 and TRBJ2-1): GAGVSQTPSNKVTEKGKYVELRCDPISGHTALYWYRQSLGQGPEFLIYFQGTGAADDSGLPNDRFFAVRPEGSVSTLKIQRTERGDSAVYLCASSLSQGSIFGPGTRLTVL.

The chain uses TRBV5-1 and TRBJ2-5; D call uncertain. Trimming removed 4 bases at V and 1 base at J, with 11 bases between. CDR1 and CDR2 from the germline V gene are SGHRS and YFSETQ. The CDR3 is 14 amino acids. The CDR3 DNA is TGCGCCAGCAGCCAGATACTGGGCCAAGAGACCCAGTACTTC. Translated, it gives CASSQILGQETQYF.

The rearrangement uses TRBV6-1 and TRBJ2-7; maybe TRBD1 (5 bases). The CDR3 length is 14 residues. CDR1 MNHNS and CDR2 SASEGT come from the germline V gene. Deletions cut 1 base from V and 6 bases from J, with 13 bases between. CDR3 loop: CASSEGQGYFEQYF. In DNA form, the CDR3 reads TGTGCCAGCAGTGAAGGTCAGGGTTATTTCGAGCAGTACTTC.